The 5 T cell receptor beta chains presented below share a single source sample, sequenced in a study of T cells in Graves' hyperthyroidism and ophthalmopathy. From RNA transcripts, TCR beta CDR3 regions were amplified. The HTBI primer set served for first-round RT-PCR of the TCR CDR3. A single record per CDR3 protein comes from TCRdb applying MiXCR to the multiplex PCR reads. Of 350,000 to 400,000 distinct CDR3 sequences in the sample, about a fifth were seen once. Specimen: blood. These receptors were collected from a woman aged 18 to 35 with Graves' hyperthyroidism.

This clonotype occurred once. A much larger clone differs from this one at a single base, so this may be a read error. The CDR3 does not end in the conserved phenylalanine or tryptophan, so this is likely a read error. V gene TRBV24-1 combines with J gene TRBJ1-2; tentative D call: TRBD1 (5 bases). The CDR3 spans 15 residues. Trimming cost V 1 base and J 8 bases, with 16 bases left between them. Germline-derived CDR1 and CDR2 are KGHDR and SFDVKD. As DNA, the CDR3 is TGTGCCACCAGTGATTTTGTAGCGGGGACGGGCGGCTACACCTAC. Protein: CATSDFVAGTGGYTY.

There are many counts of this clonotype. The chain is built from TRBV6-5 and TRBJ2-2; D ambiguous. Germline-derived CDR1 and CDR2 are MNHEY and SVGAGI. The CDR3 covers 12 residues. The V gene lost 6 bases and the J gene lost 4 bases, with 6 bases spanning the gap. CDR3 amino acids: CASSPVTGELFF. DNA for the CDR3: TGTGCCAGCAGCCCTGTCACCGGGGAGCTGTTTTTT.

This clonotype showed up just a few times. V is TRBV6-5 and J is TRBJ2-2, with D perhaps matching TRBD2 (6 bases). The length of the CDR3 is 15 residues. The germline V gene has CDR1 MNHEY and CDR2 SVGAGI. Trimming took off 2 bases at V and 5 bases at J, with 12 bases between the two ends. The CDR3 nucleotides read TGTGCCAGCAGTTACCAGCGACGGGGGACCGGGGAGCTGTTTTTT. Its translation is CASSYQRRGTGELFF.

This clonotype has a count of ten or more. The chain recombines TRBV7-2 with TRBJ2-5; 7 nucleotides align to TRBD2. CDR3 length: 15 residues. The V gene's germline CDR1 is SGHTA and CDR2 FQGNSA. The V gene end was trimmed by 7 bases and the J gene end by 1 base; junction bases not matched to a gene: 9. The CDR3 protein is CASTGLGGLQETQYF. CDR3 coding DNA: TGTGCCAGCACCGGACTAGGAGGCCTCCAAGAGACCCAGTACTTC.

This clonotype has at least ten counts. V gene TRBV15 combines with J gene TRBJ2-5; weak D call: TRBD1 (6 bases). Trimming pared 0 bases from V and 5 bases from J, leaving 7 bases between. Germline CDR1 is LNHNV and CDR2 is YYDKDF (reference sequence). The CDR3 loop spans 13 amino acids. The CDR3 here is CATSRDRGETQYF. CDR3 bases: TGTGCCACCAGCAGAGATAGGGGGGAGACCCAGTACTTC.